This TCR beta chain was captured by sequencing in a study of naive and memory T cell subsets. Study conclusions and caveats: Potentially, T cell activation and differentiation skew this RNA-based measurement. More TCRs at tuberculin sites were read as hypersensitivity T cell infiltration.

This clonotype was observed many times. Its specificity is not known. The SP2 primer and nested alpha and beta constant region primers amplified ligated cDNA in four rounds. Alpha and beta constant region primers primed reverse transcription for blood and skin samples. TCRdb used MiXCR to reprocess the UMI-ligation and nested PCR reads, holding one entry per CDR3 protein. The sample yields more than 30,000 distinct CDR3 sequences, approximately 6.7% seen once. There are 14 residues in the CDR3. The V and J ends lost 0 bases and 3 bases respectively, with 5 bases between them. Germline V gene data show CDR1 as SEHNR and CDR2 as FQNEAQ (reference sequence). Treatment reported: skin biopsy from PPD injection site in Mantoux-positive individual. A UMI-containing oligonucleotide was joined by 3' ligation to the TCR cDNA template. Biopsied sites were PPD injections in people with a positive Mantoux test.

The TCR was taken from an adult in good health. The source was skin, collected from a tuberculin skin test site. The chain joins TRBV7-9 to TRBJ2-2; D uncertain. CDR3 in amino acids: CASSLADHTGELFF. CDR3 coding DNA: TGTGCCAGCAGCTTAGCGGACCACACCGGGGAGCTGTTTTTT. The whole variable domain, filled in from reference TRBV7-9 and TRBJ2-2, reads DTGVSQNPRHKITKRGQNVTFRCDPISEHNRLYWYRQTLGQGPEFLTYFQNEAQLEKSRLLSDRFSAERPKGSFSTLEIQRTEQGDSAMYLCASSLADHTGELFFGEGSRLTVL.